Described below is a single T cell receptor (beta chain) sequence and its context. The antigen is not known. For Graves' hyperthyroidism to be stable, ophthalmopathy could not progress within 18 months. CDR3 length: 14 amino acids. J gave up 8 bases and V 6 bases, and 9 bases lay outside the gene matches. Per the germline V gene, CDR1 is SNHLY and CDR2 is FYNNEI. These data are taken from a study of T cells in Graves' hyperthyroidism and ophthalmopathy. Using RNA transcripts as the source, TCR beta CDR3 regions were amplified. The TCR CDR3 first-round RT-PCR relied on the HTBI primer set. One entry per CDR3 protein, called by TCRdb with MiXCR from the multiplex PCR reads. The table includes hundreds of thousands of distinct CDR3 sequences, 20% to 30% detected once. General study points: Median prediction lead before ophthalmopathy onset was 6 to 8 months with the model. Most clonotypes expanded in the thyroid (above 0.001) were also present in blood.

The material sequenced was blood. The V gene is TRBV2, the J gene TRBJ1-4; 7 bases are a match to TRBD1. The receptor's source is a man in his forties or fifties with Graves' hyperthyroidism. Here the CDR3 DNA reads TGTGCCAGCAGACGGCAGGGGGTTGGAGAAAAACTGTTTTTT. Its translation: CASRRQGVGEKLFF.